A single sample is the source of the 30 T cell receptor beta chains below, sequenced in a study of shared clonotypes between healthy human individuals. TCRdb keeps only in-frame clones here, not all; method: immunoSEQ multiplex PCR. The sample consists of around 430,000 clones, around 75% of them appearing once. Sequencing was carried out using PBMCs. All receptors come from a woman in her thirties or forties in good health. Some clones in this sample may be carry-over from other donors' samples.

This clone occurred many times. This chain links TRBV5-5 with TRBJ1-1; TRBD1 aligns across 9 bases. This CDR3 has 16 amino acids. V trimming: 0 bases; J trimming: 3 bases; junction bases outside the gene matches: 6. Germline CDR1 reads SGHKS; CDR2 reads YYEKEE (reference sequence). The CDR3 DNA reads TGTGCCAGCAGCTTGGGGACAGGGGTTGAGGACACTGAAGCTTTCTTT. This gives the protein CASSLGTGVEDTEAFF.

The CDR3, as DNA: TGTGCCAGCTCACCAGGAACAGGGCCGCCCTACGAGCAGTACTTC. It encodes CASSPGTGPPYEQYF. This chain joins TRBV18 and TRBJ2-7; maybe TRBD1 (6 bases). CDR1 KGHSH and CDR2 LQKENI come from the germline V gene. Trimming took 2 bases from V and 2 from J, leaving 13 bases between them. The CDR3 is 15 amino acids.

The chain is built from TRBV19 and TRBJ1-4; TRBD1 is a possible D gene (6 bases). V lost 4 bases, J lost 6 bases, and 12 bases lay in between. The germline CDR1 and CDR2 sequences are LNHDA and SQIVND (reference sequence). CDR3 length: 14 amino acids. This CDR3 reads CASSNGQYHEKLFF. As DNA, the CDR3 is TGTGCCAGTAGTAACGGACAGTACCATGAAAAACTGTTTTTT. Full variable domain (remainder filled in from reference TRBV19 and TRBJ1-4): DGGITQSPKYLFRKEGQNVTLSCEQNLNHDAMYWYRQDPGQGLRLIYYSQIVNDFQKGDIAEGYSVSREKKESFPLTVTSAQKNPTAFYLCASSNGQYHEKLFFGSGTQLSVL.

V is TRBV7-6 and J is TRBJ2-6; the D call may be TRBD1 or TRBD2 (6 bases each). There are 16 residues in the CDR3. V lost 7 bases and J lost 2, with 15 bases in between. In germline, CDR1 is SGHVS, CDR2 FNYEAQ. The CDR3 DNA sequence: TGTGCCAGCACCCCTCTCGGGGGCACTGGGGCCAACGTCCTGACTTTC. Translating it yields CASTPLGGTGANVLTF.

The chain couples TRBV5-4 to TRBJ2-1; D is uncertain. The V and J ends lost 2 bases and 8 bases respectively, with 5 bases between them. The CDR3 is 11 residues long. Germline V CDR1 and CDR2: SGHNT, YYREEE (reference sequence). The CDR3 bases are TGTGCCAGCAGCTTCAGCGATGAGCAGTTCTTC. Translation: CASSFSDEQFF.

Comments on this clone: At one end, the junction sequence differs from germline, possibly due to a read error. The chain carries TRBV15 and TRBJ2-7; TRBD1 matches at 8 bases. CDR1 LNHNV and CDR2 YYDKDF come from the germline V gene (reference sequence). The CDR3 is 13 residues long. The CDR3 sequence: CATTRQGKEEQYF. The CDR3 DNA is TGTGCCACCACCAGACAGGGGAAGGAGGAGCAGTACTTC.

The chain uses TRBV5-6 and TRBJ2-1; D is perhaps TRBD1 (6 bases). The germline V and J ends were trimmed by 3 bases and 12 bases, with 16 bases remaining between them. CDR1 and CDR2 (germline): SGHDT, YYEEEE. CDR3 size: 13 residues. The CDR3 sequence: CASSSNRAGGQFF. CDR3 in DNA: TGTGCCAGCAGCTCGAACAGGGCCGGAGGGCAGTTCTTC.

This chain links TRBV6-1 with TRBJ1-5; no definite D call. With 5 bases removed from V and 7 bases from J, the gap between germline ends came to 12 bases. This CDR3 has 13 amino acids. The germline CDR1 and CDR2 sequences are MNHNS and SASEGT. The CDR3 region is CASSPAERQPQHF. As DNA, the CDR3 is TGTGCCAGCAGTCCAGCTGAGAGGCAGCCCCAGCATTTT.

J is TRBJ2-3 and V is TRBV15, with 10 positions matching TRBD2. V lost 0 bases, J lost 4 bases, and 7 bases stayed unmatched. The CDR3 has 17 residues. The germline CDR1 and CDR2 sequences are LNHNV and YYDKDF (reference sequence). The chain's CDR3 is CATSRDSLAGEADTQYF. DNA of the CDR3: TGTGCCACCAGCAGAGATTCCCTAGCGGGAGAAGCAGATACGCAGTATTTT.

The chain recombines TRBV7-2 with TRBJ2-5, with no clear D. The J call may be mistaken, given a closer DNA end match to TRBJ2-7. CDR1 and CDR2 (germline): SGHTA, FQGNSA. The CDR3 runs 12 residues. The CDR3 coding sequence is TGTGCCAGCAGCAGGGATCACTACGAGCAGTACTTC. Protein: CASSRDHYEQYF.

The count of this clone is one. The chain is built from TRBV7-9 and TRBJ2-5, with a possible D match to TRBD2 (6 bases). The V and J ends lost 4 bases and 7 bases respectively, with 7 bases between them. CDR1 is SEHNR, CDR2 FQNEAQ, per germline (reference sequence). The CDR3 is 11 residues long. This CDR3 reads CASSSGGTQYF. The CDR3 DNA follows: TGTGCCAGCAGCTCCGGGGGGACCCAGTACTTC.

The CDR3 is CASSLGGTGMREGGIDTQYF. CDR3 in DNA: TGTGCCAGCAGTTTAGGTGGGACAGGGATGAGGGAGGGTGGCATAGATACGCAGTATTTT. The gene calls are TRBV6-9 and TRBJ2-3, with TRBD1 matching over 9 bases. J was trimmed by 5 bases and V by 4 bases; bases with no gene match: 22. The length of the CDR3 is 20 residues. Germline-derived CDR1 and CDR2 are MNHGY and SVAAGI.

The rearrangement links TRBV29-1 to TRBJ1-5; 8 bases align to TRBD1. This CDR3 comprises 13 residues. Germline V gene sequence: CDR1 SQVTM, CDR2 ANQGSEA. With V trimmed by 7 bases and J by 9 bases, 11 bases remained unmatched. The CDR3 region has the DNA TGCAGCGCAATGGGACAGGCAGGGTGGCCCCAGCATTTT. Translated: CSAMGQAGWPQHF.

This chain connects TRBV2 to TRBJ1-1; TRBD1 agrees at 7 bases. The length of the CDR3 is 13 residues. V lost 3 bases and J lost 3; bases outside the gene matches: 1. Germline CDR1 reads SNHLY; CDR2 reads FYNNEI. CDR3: CASSEDRYTEAFF. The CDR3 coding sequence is TGTGCCAGCAGTGAGGACAGGTACACTGAAGCTTTCTTT.

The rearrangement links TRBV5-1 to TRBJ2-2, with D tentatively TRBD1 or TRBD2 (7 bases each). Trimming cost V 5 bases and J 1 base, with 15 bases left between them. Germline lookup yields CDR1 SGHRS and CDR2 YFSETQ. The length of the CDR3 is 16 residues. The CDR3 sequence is CASRVTGRENTGELFF. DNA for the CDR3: TGCGCCAGCAGAGTGACAGGGAGGGAGAACACCGGGGAGCTGTTTTTT.

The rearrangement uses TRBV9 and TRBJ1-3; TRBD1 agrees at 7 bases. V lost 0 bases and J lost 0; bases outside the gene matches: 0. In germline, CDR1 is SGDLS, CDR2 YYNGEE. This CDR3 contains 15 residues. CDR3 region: CASSVGQGSGNTIYF. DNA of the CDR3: TGTGCCAGCAGCGTAGGACAGGGCTCTGGAAACACCATATATTTT.

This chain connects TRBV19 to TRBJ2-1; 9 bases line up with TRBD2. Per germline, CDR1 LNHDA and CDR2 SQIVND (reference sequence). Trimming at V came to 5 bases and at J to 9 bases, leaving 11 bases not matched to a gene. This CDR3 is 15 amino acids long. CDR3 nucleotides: TGTGCCAGTAGTCGGGGGTCGGGACTAGCTGGTGAGCAGTTCTTC. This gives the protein CASSRGSGLAGEQFF.

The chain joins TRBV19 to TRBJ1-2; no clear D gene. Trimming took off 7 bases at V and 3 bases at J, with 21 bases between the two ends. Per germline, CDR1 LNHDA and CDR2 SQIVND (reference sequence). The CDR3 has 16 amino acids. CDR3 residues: CASTPYRAIADYGYTF. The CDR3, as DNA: TGTGCCAGTACCCCCTATCGGGCAATTGCTGACTATGGCTACACCTTC.

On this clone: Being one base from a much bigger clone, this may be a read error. In DNA, the CDR3 is TGTGCCAGCAGCCTTAGCACAGATACGCAGTATTTT. Translation gives CASSLSTDTQYF. The gene calls are TRBV7-2 and TRBJ2-3, with D unresolved. Germline V gene lookup returns CDR1 SGHTA and CDR2 FQGNSA. This CDR3 contains 12 residues. The ends were cut back, 5 bases at V and 0 bases at J, with 3 bases in the middle.

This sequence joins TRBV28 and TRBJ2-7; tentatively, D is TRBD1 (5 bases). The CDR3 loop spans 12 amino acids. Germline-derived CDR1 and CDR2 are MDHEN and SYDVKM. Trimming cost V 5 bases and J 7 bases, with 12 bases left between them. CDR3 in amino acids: CASSPYRREQYF. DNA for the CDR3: TGTGCCAGCAGTCCCTACAGGCGGGAGCAGTACTTC.

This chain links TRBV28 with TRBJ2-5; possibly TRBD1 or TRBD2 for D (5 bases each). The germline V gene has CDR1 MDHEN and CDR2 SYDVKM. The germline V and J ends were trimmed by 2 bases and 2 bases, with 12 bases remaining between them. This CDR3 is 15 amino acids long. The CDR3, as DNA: TGTGCCAGCAGTTTAGGGGGTCTGGGACAAGAGACCCAGTACTTC. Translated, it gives CASSLGGLGQETQYF.

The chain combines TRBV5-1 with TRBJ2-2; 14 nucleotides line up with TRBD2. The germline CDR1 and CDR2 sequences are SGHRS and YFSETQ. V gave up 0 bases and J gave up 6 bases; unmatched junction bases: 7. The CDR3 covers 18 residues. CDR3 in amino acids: CASSLAGLAGGKAGELFF. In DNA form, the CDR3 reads TGCGCCAGCAGCTTGGCCGGACTAGCGGGAGGAAAAGCCGGGGAGCTGTTTTTT.

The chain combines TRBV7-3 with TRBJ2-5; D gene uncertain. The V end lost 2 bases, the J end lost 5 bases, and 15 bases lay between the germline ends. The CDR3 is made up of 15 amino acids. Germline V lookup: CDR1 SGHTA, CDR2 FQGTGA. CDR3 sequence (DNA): TGTGCCAGCAGCTTATCGGCCTCTCTTTGGGAGACCCAGTACTTC. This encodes CASSLSASLWETQYF.

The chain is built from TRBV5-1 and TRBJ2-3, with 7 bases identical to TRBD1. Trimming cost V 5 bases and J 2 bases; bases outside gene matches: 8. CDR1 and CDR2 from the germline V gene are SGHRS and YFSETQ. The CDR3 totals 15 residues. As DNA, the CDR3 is TGCGCCAGCAGTGTAAGGGGGCATTACACAGATACGCAGTATTTT. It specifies CASSVRGHYTDTQYF.

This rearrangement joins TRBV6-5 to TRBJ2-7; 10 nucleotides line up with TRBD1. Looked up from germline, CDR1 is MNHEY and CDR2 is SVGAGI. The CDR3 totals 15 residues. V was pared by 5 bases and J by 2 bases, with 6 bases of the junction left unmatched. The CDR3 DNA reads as TGTGCCAGCAGTAAGGGACAGGGGCGTCCCTACGAGCAGTACTTC. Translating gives CASSKGQGRPYEQYF.

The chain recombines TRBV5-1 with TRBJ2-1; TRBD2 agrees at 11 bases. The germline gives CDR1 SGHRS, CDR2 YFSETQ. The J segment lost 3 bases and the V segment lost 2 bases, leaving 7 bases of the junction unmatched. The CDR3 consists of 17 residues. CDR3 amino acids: CASSLLLAGGNYNEQFF. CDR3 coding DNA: TGCGCCAGCAGCTTACTTCTAGCGGGAGGTAACTACAATGAGCAGTTCTTC. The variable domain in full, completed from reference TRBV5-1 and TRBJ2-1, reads KAGVTQTPRYLIKTRGQQVTLSCSPISGHRSVSWYQQTPGQGLQFLFEYFSETQRNKGNFPGRFSGRQFSNSRSEMNVSTLELGDSALYLCASSLLLAGGNYNEQFFGPGTRLTVL.

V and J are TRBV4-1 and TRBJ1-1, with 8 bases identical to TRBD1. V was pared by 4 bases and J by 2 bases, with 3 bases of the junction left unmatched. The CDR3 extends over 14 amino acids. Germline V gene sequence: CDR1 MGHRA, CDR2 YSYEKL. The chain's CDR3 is CASSRPGGNTEAFF. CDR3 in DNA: TGCGCCAGCAGCCGTCCAGGGGGCAACACTGAAGCTTTCTTT.

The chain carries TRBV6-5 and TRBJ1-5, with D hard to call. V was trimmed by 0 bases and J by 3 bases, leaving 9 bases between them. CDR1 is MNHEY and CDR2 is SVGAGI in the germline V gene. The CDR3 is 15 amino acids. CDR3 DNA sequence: TGTGCCAGCAGTTACTCAGGCAGCGACAATCAGCCCCAGCATTTT. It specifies CASSYSGSDNQPQHF.

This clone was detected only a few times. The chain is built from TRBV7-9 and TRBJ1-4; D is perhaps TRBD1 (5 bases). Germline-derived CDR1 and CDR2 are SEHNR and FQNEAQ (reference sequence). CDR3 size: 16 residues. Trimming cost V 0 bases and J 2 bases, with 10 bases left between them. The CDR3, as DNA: TGTGCCAGCAGCTTAGCGGGGACTGGGACTAATGAAAAACTGTTTTTT. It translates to CASSLAGTGTNEKLFF.

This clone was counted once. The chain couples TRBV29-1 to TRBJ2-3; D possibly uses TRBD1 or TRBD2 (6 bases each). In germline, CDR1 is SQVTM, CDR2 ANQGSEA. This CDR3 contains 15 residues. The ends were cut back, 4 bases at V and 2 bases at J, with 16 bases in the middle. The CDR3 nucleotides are TGCAGCGTTGGGGGGGCTCCAGGAGCCACAGATACGCAGTATTTT. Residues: CSVGGAPGATDTQYF.